The rows below give T cell receptor beta chains drawn from one sample of a study of shared clonotypes between healthy human individuals. The data were produced by immunoSEQ multiplex PCR, yet TCRdb's version contains in-frame clones alone and is incomplete. The sample yields about 2 million clones, approximately 95% seen once. Sequenced sample: naive CD8+ T cells sorted from blood. The receptors shown here come from a young man in good health. CDR3s include the opening cysteine and the closing phenylalanine or tryptophan. Expanded clones get a size class; other rows say once, few or many, or leave the size out.

v_call clone_size cdr3_aa
TRBV5-1 - CASSDHPSLTYEQYF
TRBV5-5 few CASSLNGATYNSPLHF
TRBV11-2 - CASSLLDGNTIYF
TRBV7-6 - CASSLGGSSGANVLTF
TRBV6-1 - CASVGDFGTVEAFF
TRBV28 - CASSFGTSGTDTQYF
TRBV9 - CASSAGGTSGLNTGELFF
TRBV9 - CASSPRGASGGAFYEQYF
TRBV5-6 - CASSLGRGVNGYTF
TRBV7-9 - CASSLEETNYEQYF
TRBV2 - CASSGFIGAGASYEQYF
TRBV4-1 - CASSQDQGQRTEAFF
TRBV29-1 once CSVEDGLAGITDTQYF
TRBV27 - CASTITGQGVYEQYF
TRBV7-9 - CASSFSGDTQYF
TRBV7-2 - CASSQWSLNYEQYF
TRBV6-5 - CASQDLGTELHF
TRBV9 - CASSGTGETQYF
TRBV30 - CARDMGTGYNEQYF
TRBV7-9 - CASSLAPDGEETQYF
TRBV27 - CASSSTGGNQPQHF
TRBV5-5 - CASSLPGQGYEQYF
TRBV9 once CASSTGTGGSTDTQYF
TRBV7-6 - CASRDRGGYEQYF
TRBV2 - CASIRQGRTEAFF
TRBV6-1 once CASSESTAILYEQYF
TRBV5-1 - CASSTPGLAGGRGRTGEQFF
TRBV14 - CASSQVYAGGHQETQYF
TRBV6-5 - CASSPFAGSYEQYF
TRBV7-9 - CASSLAQGVFHEQFF
TRBV4-1 - CASSWTNIDQYNEQFF
TRBV28 - CASSSPGTEYSYEQYF
TRBV5-4 - CASSLLISSGNTIYF
TRBV30 - CAWSDGVGGNTIYF
TRBV28 - CATTYRVDSPLHF
TRBV6-5 - CASSPGGDSTYEQYF
TRBV4-1 once CASSTGAGGRTDTQYF
TRBV4-3 - CASSRLTSVGPSSSYNEQFF
TRBV4-1 - CASSPDGDTYGYTF
TRBV15 - CATSALGGGYTDTQYF
TRBV27 - CASSPGTLLRETQYF
TRBV7-8 - CASSSPGQGLYEQYF
TRBV5-4 - CASSGPYEQYF
TRBV4-3 - CASSRLAGPYQETQYF
TRBV2 - CASEAGGPTGELFF
TRBV9 once CASSEHGDYGYTF
TRBV5-1 once CASSLTYNQPQHF
TRBV5-1 - CASSPGQGAAVKETQYF
TRBV19 - CASSISGYYYEQYF
TRBV5-6 few CASSWTGTYEQYF
TRBV5-1 - CASRSLSEKLFF
TRBV7-9 few CASSLNSNQPQHF
TRBV4-1 once CASSHDAQVLYGYTF